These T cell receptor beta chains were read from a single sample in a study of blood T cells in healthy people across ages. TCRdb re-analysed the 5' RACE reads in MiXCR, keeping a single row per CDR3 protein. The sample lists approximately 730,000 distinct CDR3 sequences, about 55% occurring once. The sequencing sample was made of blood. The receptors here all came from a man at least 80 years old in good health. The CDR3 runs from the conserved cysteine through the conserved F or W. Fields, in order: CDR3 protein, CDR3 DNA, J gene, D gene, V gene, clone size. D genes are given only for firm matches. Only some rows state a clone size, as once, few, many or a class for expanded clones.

CASSLGFGVQGQETQFF	TGTGCCAGCAGCTTAGGTTTTGGTGTTCAGGGGCAAGAGACCCAGTTCTTC	TRBJ2-1	-	TRBV7-2	-
CASSEIEAKLFF	TGTGCCAGCAGTGAAATTGAGGCAAAACTGTTTTTT	TRBJ1-4	-	TRBV2	-
CASRADLPTNHGYEQYF	TGTGCCAGCAGAGCGGACCTGCCTACCAATCACGGGTACGAGCAGTACTTC	TRBJ2-7	-	TRBV6-2/TRBV6-3	-
CASSREDYNEQFF	TGTGCCAGCAGTCGGGAGGACTACAATGAGCAGTTCTTC	TRBJ2-1	TRBD2	TRBV6-4	-
CASRETSGRVGYNEQFF	TGTGCCAGCAGGGAGACTAGCGGGAGGGTGGGCTACAATGAGCAGTTCTTC	TRBJ2-1	TRBD2	TRBV6-1	-
CASSVGTPGGYAYF	TGCGCCAGCAGCGTGGGGACTCCCGGGGGATACGCGTATTTT	TRBJ2-3	-	TRBV5-1	-
CASSLMAGEGYTF	TGCGCCAGCAGCTTAATGGCAGGGGAAGGCTACACCTTC	TRBJ1-2	-	TRBV5-1	-
CASSLLGLSGANVLTF	TGTGCCAGCAGCTTGCTGGGTCTCTCTGGGGCCAACGTCCTGACTTTC	TRBJ2-6	-	TRBV7-9	-
CASSLTTQRNTGELFF	TGCGCCAGCAGCTTGACGACACAACGGAACACCGGGGAGCTGTTTTTT	TRBJ2-2	-	TRBV5-1	-
CATSRDVAGGNEQYF	TGTGCCACCAGCAGAGATGTAGCGGGAGGGAACGAGCAGTACTTC	TRBJ2-7	TRBD2	TRBV15	-
CSVVGGKDANEQYF	TGCAGCGTTGTTGGCGGGAAAGACGCTAACGAGCAGTACTTC	TRBJ2-7	-	TRBV29-1	-
CASSPTIRELRGNTIYF	TGTGCCAGCAGCCCAACTATCAGGGAACTACGGGGAAACACCATATATTTT	TRBJ1-3	-	TRBV9	-
CASSYSILAGRIGSNEKLFF	TGTGCCAGCAGTTACTCGATCTTGGCGGGGCGGATAGGGAGCAATGAAAAACTGTTTTTT	TRBJ1-4	-	TRBV6-5	-
CASSSDRGGSDSPLHF	TGTGCCAGCAGTTCAGACAGGGGAGGTTCGGATTCACCCCTCCACTTT	TRBJ1-6	TRBD1	TRBV12-3/TRBV12-4	-
CASSTDRGYEQYF	TGTGCCAGCAGCACGGACAGGGGGTACGAGCAGTACTTC	TRBJ2-7	TRBD1	TRBV7-9	many
CASSPLGAGTGETQYF	TGTGCCAGCTCACCACTCGGAGCAGGGACAGGAGAGACCCAGTACTTC	TRBJ2-5	TRBD1	TRBV18	few
CSVPNPSGGYTF	TGCAGTGTCCCAAATCCTTCGGGTGGCTACACCTTC	TRBJ1-2	-	TRBV20-1	-
CASSSRGGFSYEQYF	TGTGCCAGCAGTTCCCGCGGAGGCTTCTCCTACGAGCAGTACTTC	TRBJ2-7	-	TRBV27	-